This is a list of T cell receptor beta chains from one sample in a study of T cell repertoires in cytomegalovirus infection. MiXCR, run by TCRdb on the reads, gives a single entry per CDR3 protein. The sample includes hundreds of thousands of distinct CDR3 sequences, 33% of them seen just once. No antigen has been identified for these receptors. The sample in question was cultured PBMCs, obtained from culture after CMV antigen stimulation. The receptors originated from a human donor in good health (CMV status not recorded). Some clones in this sample may be carry-over from other donors' samples. Both conserved end residues are trimmed from each CDR3. Fields, in order: J gene, D gene, V gene, CDR3 protein. A D gene is named only where the DNA matches it firmly.

TRBJ1-6 TRBD1 TRBV5-8 ASSLRSGGNSPLH
TRBJ2-3 - TRBV10-2 ASSEGGVTDTQY
TRBJ1-1 - TRBV6-5 ATIPRRGSTEAF
TRBJ2-7 - TRBV28 ASSLLDGTARSYEQY
TRBJ1-2 - TRBV12-3/TRBV12-4 ASSPLGATLLYGYT
TRBJ1-2 - TRBV12-3/TRBV12-4 ASSLKNLYGYT
TRBJ1-1 - TRBV7-2 ASSLSLLATEAF
TRBJ1-4 - TRBV7-9 ASSPPRGSLGTNEKLF
TRBJ1-2 TRBD1 TRBV7-2 ASSFGQGEYYGYT
TRBJ2-3 TRBD1 TRBV7-9 ASSPRQGSTDTQY
TRBJ2-3 - TRBV6-6 ASSYGTPTDTQY
TRBJ2-3 TRBD2 TRBV24-1 ATSDQTLAGATQY
TRBJ2-5 TRBD2 TRBV6-5 ASSYSAGLAGMYQETQY
TRBJ1-5 TRBD1 TRBV4-1 ASSQEPGGRGQPQH
TRBJ2-7 - TRBV7-2 ASSLGGAGSYEQY
TRBJ2-7 TRBD1 TRBV6-2/TRBV6-3 ASSSRDSLMKSYEQY
TRBJ1-2 - TRBV28 ASSLFGRPHGYT
TRBJ2-7 - TRBV14 ASSPRLLLREQY
TRBJ2-7 TRBD2 TRBV30 AWTRTSGAYEQY
TRBJ2-3 TRBD2 TRBV12-3/TRBV12-4 ASRIAGSTDTQY
TRBJ1-1 - TRBV7-2 ASSLDQGLNTEAF
TRBJ2-3 - TRBV29-1 SVEGGPYGTDTQY
TRBJ1-5 - TRBV19 ASSIQGISNQPQH
TRBJ1-5 - TRBV6-1 ASSYGRFQPQH
TRBJ1-4 TRBD1 TRBV6-2/TRBV6-3 ASGRQGSEKLF
TRBJ1-2 TRBD1 TRBV12-3/TRBV12-4 ASSAQGAGYGYT
TRBJ1-2 - TRBV19 ASMGDIPIYT
TRBJ1-5 - TRBV6-2/TRBV6-3 ASSYDPGPQH
TRBJ1-1 TRBD1 TRBV7-8 ASSSPGQGNTEAF
TRBJ1-1 - TRBV12-3/TRBV12-4 ASSRDLTNTEAF
TRBJ1-1 TRBD1 TRBV10-2 ASSERTGEAF
TRBJ2-3 - TRBV15 ATSREDGNTQY
TRBJ1-2 - TRBV6-1 ASSVGRGLYYGYT
TRBJ2-2 - TRBV5-1 ASSRDGSNTGELF
TRBJ1-2 - TRBV4-3 ASSQAGAGPGYT
TRBJ2-1 TRBD2 TRBV5-6 ASSFGPAGGVRL
TRBJ2-1 TRBD2 TRBV27 ASSSLLAGDEQF
TRBJ2-3 - TRBV27 ASSTFTQY
TRBJ1-1 - TRBV19 ASRISFGTEAF
TRBJ1-5 - TRBV6-9 ASSYSNQTMGPQH
TRBJ2-1 TRBD2 TRBV6-2/TRBV6-3 ASSLLAEGNEQF
TRBJ2-4 - TRBV7-3 ASSLNPAAKNIQY
TRBJ2-5 TRBD2 TRBV6-5 ASRITGTSETQY
TRBJ2-7 TRBD2 TRBV27 ASSFGLAGDEQY
TRBJ2-1 TRBD2 TRBV7-2 ASSPRTSGYNEQF
TRBJ1-2 - TRBV6-6 ASSGKAVDYGYT
TRBJ2-3 TRBD2 TRBV7-6 ASSLRLAGGSTSTDTQY
TRBJ2-5 - TRBV6-2/TRBV6-3 ASSQQATGETQY
TRBJ2-2 - TRBV10-3 ATGTVARDWSAGELF
TRBJ1-2 TRBD1 TRBV5-6 ASNPPQGMNGGYT
TRBJ1-1 TRBD1 TRBV19 ASSEDRGGTEAF
TRBJ2-3 TRBD2 TRBV7-9 ASSTTAGGTTDTQY
TRBJ2-3 - TRBV7-3 ASSLRAGGDTQY
TRBJ1-2 - TRBV6-6 ASSNYRVGYT
TRBJ2-1 TRBD1 TRBV6-8 ASSAVVQGAWNEQF
TRBJ1-1 - TRBV4-1 ASSHPGRAEAF
TRBJ2-1 - TRBV28 ASSSHSGAYNEQF
TRBJ2-3 TRBD1 TRBV7-9 ATGGSTDTQY